This T cell receptor (beta chain) was found in a study of blood T cell repertoires in COVID-19. Study in general: The samples span acute and convalescent COVID-19 from the United States, Italy and Spain.

The CDR3 is 13 residues long. Germline CDR1 and CDR2: MNHEY and SMNVEV (reference sequence). The J segment lost 4 bases and the V segment lost 6 bases, leaving 3 bases of the junction unmatched. This clone was observed a handful of times. The authors' processing: For nucleated cells, counts were estimated from reference gene primer amplification. Using immunoSEQ multiplex PCR, the repertoire was profiled, and TCRdb retains in-frame clones only, with some absent. That table gives V, J and clone size, and the DNA gave D and trimming. The profile covers approximately 21,000 clones, with 65% to 80% appearing a single time and roughly 20% taken by the ten largest.

The chain links TRBV27 to TRBJ1-5, with TRBD1 matching over 7 bases. The sequence came from a human donor in a cohort sampled during active or convalescent COVID-19. The sample was peripheral blood. CDR3 bases: TGTGCCAGCAGCCTACAGGGGAATCAGCCCCAGCATTTT. Its protein product is CASSLQGNQPQHF.